Each of the 32 T cell receptor beta chains below was sequenced from the same sample in a study of shared clonotypes between healthy human individuals. Clones were read by immunoSEQ multiplex PCR, and TCRdb kept only the in-frame ones, dropping some. The profile covers more than 2,000,000 clones, with approximately 93% appearing a single time and about 0.41% taken by the ten largest. Sample: naive CD4+ T cells from PBMCs. Described subset: CD45RA+ positively selected. The receptors here all came from a man in his late teens or twenties in good health. Some clones in this sample may be carry-over from other donors' samples.

This rearrangement joins TRBV7-2 to TRBJ2-5; possible D gene TRBD2, 6 bases. The CDR3 runs 13 residues. CDR1 is SGHTA and CDR2 is FQGNSA in the germline V gene. Trimming removed 5 bases from V and 5 bases from J, with 12 bases in between. The CDR3 nucleotides are TGTGCCAGCAGCCGCGGGACTGGGGAGACCCAGTACTTC. Translated, it gives CASSRGTGETQYF.

The chain links TRBV29-1 to TRBJ1-1; D is perhaps TRBD1 (6 bases). There are 10 residues in the CDR3. Germline-derived CDR1 and CDR2 are SQVTM and ANQGSEA. V dropped 6 bases and J dropped 8 bases, with 10 bases sitting between them. CDR3 nucleotides: TGCAGCGTGGGGGGCCGAGAAGCTTTCTTT. The encoded protein is CSVGGREAFF.

The CDR3 is CASRGYLQLSEKLFF. CDR3 sequence (DNA): TGTGCCAGCAGAGGGTATCTGCAACTAAGTGAAAAACTGTTTTTT. The chain couples TRBV27 to TRBJ1-4; unclear D gene. The length of the CDR3 is 15 residues. With 6 bases removed from V and 7 bases from J, the gap between germline ends came to 18 bases. The germline CDR1 and CDR2 sequences are MNHEY and SMNVEV (reference sequence). Combining the CDR3 with reference TRBV27 and TRBJ1-4 gives the whole variable domain EAQVTQNPRYLITVTGKKLTVTCSQNMNHEYMSWYRQDPGLGLRQIYYSMNVEVTDKGDVPEGYKVSRKEKRNFPLILESPSPNQTSLYFCASRGYLQLSEKLFFGSGTQLSVL.

The chain uses TRBV28 and TRBJ2-1; D gene ambiguous. The CDR3 consists of 13 residues. Trimming left V 6 bases short and J 7 bases short, with 13 bases between. Per the germline V gene, CDR1 is MDHEN and CDR2 is SYDVKM. The CDR3 loop is CASRKGRWNEQFF. CDR3 coding DNA: TGTGCCAGCAGGAAGGGTCGATGGAATGAGCAGTTCTTC.

This clone was picked up one time. Other nucleotide sequences from this sample produce the same CDR3. This rearrangement joins TRBV6-6 to TRBJ1-2, with D uncertain. Germline V gives CDR1 MNHNY, CDR2 SVGAGI (reference sequence). The germline V and J ends were trimmed by 5 bases and 3 bases, with 4 bases remaining between them. The CDR3 is 11 residues long. The DNA for the CDR3 is TGTGCCAGCAGTCGGGACTATGGCTACACCTTC. It yields the protein CASSRDYGYTF.

This chain connects TRBV9 to TRBJ2-7; D uncertain. Germline values: CDR1 SGDLS, CDR2 YYNGEE. The CDR3 has 15 amino acids. Between the trimmed V and J ends, which lost 4 bases and 2 bases, there was a span of 16 bases. The CDR3 loop is CASSPLGDSTYEQYF. In DNA form, the CDR3 reads TGTGCCAGCAGCCCACTTGGGGATTCGACCTACGAGCAGTACTTC.

The CDR3 sequence is CASRAPGSYGYTF. CDR3 nucleotide sequence: TGTGCCAGCAGAGCCCCCGGGAGCTATGGCTACACCTTC. V gene TRBV28 combines with J gene TRBJ1-2; no clear D gene. Between the trimmed V and J ends, which lost 6 bases and 4 bases, there was a span of 12 bases. Per germline, CDR1 MDHEN and CDR2 SYDVKM. CDR3 length: 13 residues.

The rearrangement joins TRBV18 to TRBJ2-1; unclear D gene. The CDR3 extends over 12 amino acids. The germline CDR1 and CDR2 sequences are KGHSH and LQKENI. V lost 3 bases and J 10 bases, leaving 10 bases between the germline ends. CDR3 amino acids: CASSPRAAEQFF. The CDR3 nucleotides are TGTGCCAGCTCACCTCGGGCGGCCGAGCAGTTCTTC.

The gene calls are TRBV6-5 and TRBJ1-2, with 7 bases identical to TRBD1. CDR3 size: 15 residues. Germline V lookup: CDR1 MNHEY, CDR2 SVGAGI. V dropped 3 bases and J dropped 3; count of bases not matched to a gene: 7. CDR3 coding DNA: TGTGCCAGCAGTTATTCGAACAGGGGACACTATGGCTACACCTTC. Its translation: CASSYSNRGHYGYTF.

This rearrangement joins TRBV7-3 to TRBJ2-5; D unclear. The CDR3 covers 13 residues. The germline V gene has CDR1 SGHTA and CDR2 FQGTGA. Trimming took 5 bases from V and 3 from J, leaving 10 bases between them. The CDR3 region has the DNA TGTGCCAGCAGCCGTGGCCAGAAAGAGACCCAGTACTTC. Its protein product is CASSRGQKETQYF.

This chain links TRBV28 with TRBJ2-7, with TRBD1 as a possible D gene (5 bases). The germline V and J ends were trimmed by 0 bases and 6 bases, with 12 bases remaining between them. Germline V gene sequence: CDR1 MDHEN, CDR2 SYDVKM. The CDR3 runs 14 residues. This CDR3 is CASSLWAGSGEQYF. The CDR3 DNA reads as TGTGCCAGCAGTTTATGGGCAGGGTCCGGCGAGCAGTACTTC.

With regard to this clone: Other DNA sequences in the same sample also yield this CDR3. The chain is built from TRBV5-1 and TRBJ2-7; no firm D call. The V gene's germline CDR1 is SGHRS and CDR2 YFSETQ. The length of the CDR3 is 11 residues. Between the trimmed V and J ends, which lost 3 bases and 7 bases, there was a span of 8 bases. This CDR3 reads CASSSGPEQYF. In DNA form, the CDR3 reads TGCGCCAGCAGCTCCGGACCAGAGCAGTACTTC.

V usage is TRBV6-5 and J usage is TRBJ2-2; D is unresolved. Trimming left V 1 base short and J 7 bases short, with 7 bases between. The CDR3 spans 13 residues. Germline CDR1 and CDR2: MNHEY and SVGAGI. CDR3 coding DNA: TGTGCCAGCAGTTACTTGGCAATCGGGGAGCTGTTTTTT. Amino acid sequence: CASSYLAIGELFF.

The V and J genes are TRBV19 and TRBJ2-7, with 11 nucleotides matching TRBD1. There are 15 residues in the CDR3. Germline V lookup: CDR1 LNHDA, CDR2 SQIVND (reference sequence). The J segment lost 0 bases and the V segment lost 4 bases, leaving 2 bases of the junction unmatched. For the CDR3, the DNA is TGTGCCAGTAGTAGGACAGGGGGCCTCTCCTACGAGCAGTACTTC. Protein product: CASSRTGGLSYEQYF.

The chain employs TRBV28 and TRBJ2-2; D is possibly TRBD1 (7 bases). Trimming removed 3 bases at V and 7 bases at J, with 15 bases between. The CDR3 extends over 15 amino acids. Germline V gene data show CDR1 as MDHEN and CDR2 as SYDVKM. CDR3 bases: TGTGCCAGCAGTTTGCCAGGGGGGAATGGCGGGGAGCTGTTTTTT. Translation gives CASSLPGGNGGELFF.

The chain carries TRBV20-1 and TRBJ2-7; the D is unclear. V gave up 3 bases and J gave up 7 bases, with 10 bases separating them. Germline assignment: CDR1 DFQATT and CDR2 SNEGSKA (reference sequence). CDR3 length: 11 amino acids. CDR3 amino acids: CSASTVGEQYF. CDR3 sequence (DNA): TGCAGTGCTAGTACGGTAGGGGAGCAGTACTTC.

The chain uses TRBV6-4 and TRBJ2-1; D possibly matches TRBD1 or TRBD2 (5 bases each). The CDR3 has 14 amino acids. V was pared by 3 bases and J by 3 bases, with 9 bases between. Germline CDR1 MRHNA, CDR2 SNTAGT. CDR3 sequence reads: CASSERGVYNEQFF. CDR3 nucleotides: TGTGCCAGCAGTGAGAGGGGTGTCTACAATGAGCAGTTCTTC.

This chain connects TRBV2 to TRBJ2-3, with D perhaps TRBD2 (5 bases). The germline V gene encodes CDR1 SNHLY and CDR2 FYNNEI. V lost 7 bases to trimming and J lost 0 bases, with 14 bases between them. This CDR3 has 15 amino acids. The CDR3 bases are TGTGCCAGCACCGAGAGGGCGTTTAGCACAGATACGCAGTATTTT. Translating gives CASTERAFSTDTQYF. Full variable domain (missing parts from reference TRBV2 and TRBJ2-3): EPEVTQTPSHQVTQMGQEVILRCVPISNHLYFYWYRQILGQKVEFLVSFYNNEISEKSEIFDDQFSVERPDGSNFTLKIRSTKLEDSAMYFCASTERAFSTDTQYFGPGTRLTVL.

The chain couples TRBV6-4 to TRBJ2-1, with 7 bases that match TRBD1. The CDR3 runs to 13 residues. Trimming at V came to 8 bases and at J to 3 bases, leaving 4 bases not matched to a gene. The germline CDR1 and CDR2 sequences are MRHNA and SNTAGT. The CDR3 region has the DNA TGTGCCAGCTCGAGGGGGCTCTACAATGAGCAGTTCTTC. This translates into CASSRGLYNEQFF.

The V call is TRBV10-3, the J call TRBJ1-1; 8 bases agree with TRBD1. In germline, CDR1 is ENHRY, CDR2 SYGVKD. J gave up 0 bases and V 8 bases, and 11 bases lay outside the gene matches. This CDR3 is built from 16 residues. CDR3 sequence: CAISPGGAMLNTEAFF. The CDR3 region has the DNA TGTGCCATCTCCCCAGGGGGCGCGATGCTGAACACTGAAGCTTTCTTT.

As for this clone: Just one base apart from a much larger clone, this may be a read error. The same CDR3 also results from other DNA sequences found in this sample. The chain combines TRBV28 with TRBJ1-1; D uncertain. With 7 bases removed from V and 0 bases from J, the gap between germline ends came to 3 bases. This CDR3 is built from 11 residues. Looked up from germline, CDR1 is MDHEN and CDR2 is SYDVKM. This chain's CDR3 is CASTLNTEAFF. The CDR3 nucleotides are TGTGCCAGCACTCTGAACACTGAAGCTTTCTTT. Together with reference TRBV28 and TRBJ1-1, the CDR3 gives the full variable domain: DVKVTQSSRYLVKRTGEKVFLECVQDMDHENMFWYRQDPGLGLRLIYFSYDVKMKEKGDIPEGYSVSREKKERFSLILESASTNQTSMYLCASTLNTEAFFGQGTRLTVV.

The chain joins TRBV6-6 to TRBJ2-3, with D uncertain. The CDR3 runs to 11 residues. In germline, CDR1 is MNHNY, CDR2 SVGAGI (reference sequence). The V end lost 5 bases, the J end lost 5 bases, and 5 bases lay between the germline ends. The CDR3 DNA is TGTGCCAGCAGTCCCAGAGATACGCAGTATTTT. It yields the protein CASSPRDTQYF.

This chain links TRBV7-9 with TRBJ2-3; D gene uncertain. Germline V gives CDR1 SEHNR, CDR2 FQNEAQ (reference sequence). The CDR3 consists of 16 residues. V shed 4 bases and J shed 0 bases, with 14 bases lying between them. The CDR3 DNA reads TGTGCCAGCAGCTCCGTTCCGGGCGGTAGCACAGATACGCAGTATTTT. The encoded protein is CASSSVPGGSTDTQYF.

The sample holds a few counts of this clone. Other DNA sequences from this sample encode an identical CDR3 as well. The genes are TRBV9 and TRBJ1-5, with TRBD1 matching over 7 bases. With V trimmed by 0 bases and J by 2 bases, 2 bases remained unmatched. This CDR3 spans 15 amino acids. Germline loops: CDR1 SGDLS, CDR2 YYNGEE. Here the CDR3 reads CASSVDGQGNQPQHF. The CDR3 region has the DNA TGTGCCAGCAGCGTAGATGGACAGGGCAATCAGCCCCAGCATTTT.

The J gene is TRBJ2-5, the V gene TRBV7-3, with a possible D match to TRBD1 (6 bases). Germline V gives CDR1 SGHTA, CDR2 FQGTGA. The CDR3 is 13 residues long. V gave up 1 base and J gave up 5 bases, with 8 bases separating them. The CDR3 sequence is CASSLIGGETQYF. The CDR3 nucleotides are TGTGCCAGCAGCTTAATTGGGGGCGAGACCCAGTACTTC.

A remark on this clone: This CDR3 is also generated by other DNA sequences in the sample. The rearrangement joins TRBV14 to TRBJ1-2; D gene ambiguous. The CDR3 extends over 12 amino acids. From germline, CDR1 is SGHDN and CDR2 FVKESK. V was shortened by 1 base and J by 8 bases, with 8 bases between the two germline ends. The CDR3 sequence is CASSQGARGYTF. The CDR3 DNA reads TGTGCCAGCAGCCAAGGGGCGAGAGGCTACACCTTC.

The chain links TRBV6-4 to TRBJ2-5; D not certain. Germline values: CDR1 MRHNA, CDR2 SNTAGT. V was cut by 5 bases and J by 3 bases, with 10 bases left in between. This CDR3 is built from 13 residues. The CDR3 DNA is TGTGCCAGCAGTAAGACACTGGAAGAGACCCAGTACTTC. This codes for CASSKTLEETQYF.

This chain uses TRBV30 with TRBJ1-3; D unclear. The CDR3 contains 11 residues. Trimming took 1 base from V and 9 from J, leaving 7 bases between them. Germline V gene data show CDR1 as GTSNPN and CDR2 as SVGIG (reference sequence). Written as DNA, the CDR3 is TGTGCCTGGAGTGGAGGAGGCACCATATATTTT. This codes for CAWSGGGTIYF.

This chain uses TRBV29-1 with TRBJ2-2; 10 nucleotides line up with TRBD1. The germline CDR1 and CDR2 sequences are SQVTM and ANQGSEA. Germline trimming cut 4 bases from V and 3 bases from J; bases unmatched to any gene: 5. The CDR3 has 15 amino acids. In nucleotides, the CDR3 is TGCAGCGTTGTGGGACAGGGGCTTGACACCGGGGAGCTGTTTTTT. Its translation is CSVVGQGLDTGELFF.

This rearrangement joins TRBV30 to TRBJ2-3; D is unclear. The ends were cut back, 2 bases at V and 2 bases at J, with 5 bases in the middle. The length of the CDR3 is 12 residues. Looked up from germline, CDR1 is GTSNPN and CDR2 is SVGIG (reference sequence). The CDR3 DNA is TGTGCCTGGAGTCGAGCCACAGATACGCAGTATTTT. The encoded protein is CAWSRATDTQYF.

The rearrangement links TRBV19 to TRBJ2-2; TRBD1 is a possible D gene (6 bases). The CDR3 contains 12 residues. The V gene lost 4 bases and the J gene lost 8 bases, with 8 bases spanning the gap. The germline V gene encodes CDR1 LNHDA and CDR2 SQIVND (reference sequence). The CDR3 reads CASSRDRGELFF. The CDR3 DNA follows: TGTGCCAGTAGTAGAGACAGGGGGGAGCTGTTTTTT.

The chain employs TRBV6-1 and TRBJ1-5; TRBD1 aligns across 10 bases. The CDR3 runs to 16 residues. V dropped 2 bases and J dropped 11; count of bases not matched to a gene: 12. Looked up from germline, CDR1 is MNHNS and CDR2 is SASEGT. DNA of the CDR3: TGTGCCAGCAGTGAACTGGGACAGGGGATACCCTTCACCCAGCATTTT. Translated: CASSELGQGIPFTQHF.